This T cell receptor beta chain came from a study of T cell clones after liver transplantation. The V end was cut by 0 bases, the J end by 8 bases, with 10 bases between. Germline CDR1 reads LNHNV; CDR2 reads YYDKDF (reference sequence). The CDR3 contains 13 residues. Concerning this clone: Its antigen is still unknown.

Libraries were prepared by immunoSEQ multiplex PCR; TCRdb keeps only in-frame clonotypes and omits some of them. This sample carries about 33,000 clones, about 94% of them seen once, and the ten largest clones take 25% to 30%. General study findings and limits: Small, mixed patient groups and varying post-transplant times limit these conclusions.

The receptor was derived from a human patient who received a liver transplant. Among the T cells, some may be from the graft donor. The chain is built from TRBV15 and TRBJ1-2; D ambiguous. Here the sequenced sample was CD8+ T cells from blood, taken 12 months after liver transplant. CDR3 residues: CATSRDGSGGYTF. The CDR3 DNA sequence: TGTGCCACCAGCAGAGATGGGTCCGGAGGCTACACCTTC.